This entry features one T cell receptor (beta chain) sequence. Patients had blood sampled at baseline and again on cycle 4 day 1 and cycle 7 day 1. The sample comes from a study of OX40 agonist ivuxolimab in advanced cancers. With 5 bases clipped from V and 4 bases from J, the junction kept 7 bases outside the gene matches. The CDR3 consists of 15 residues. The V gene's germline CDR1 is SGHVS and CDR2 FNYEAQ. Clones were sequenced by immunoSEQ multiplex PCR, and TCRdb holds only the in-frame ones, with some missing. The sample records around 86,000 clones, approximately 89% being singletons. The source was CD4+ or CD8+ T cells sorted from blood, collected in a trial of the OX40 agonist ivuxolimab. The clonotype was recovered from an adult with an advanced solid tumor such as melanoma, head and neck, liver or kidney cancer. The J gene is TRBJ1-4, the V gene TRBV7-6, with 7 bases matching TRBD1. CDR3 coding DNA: TGTGCCAGCAGCACGCAACAGGGGATTAATGAAAAACTGTTTTTT. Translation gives CASSTQQGINEKLFF.